This is a list of T cell receptor beta chains from one sample in a study of blood T cell repertoires in COVID-19. Sequencing was performed with immunoSEQ multiplex PCR; in TCRdb, only in-frame clones are kept and a portion is missing. The sample yields fewer than 400,000 clones, around 92% seen once. The specimen was PBMCs or T cells enriched from blood (not recorded which). These receptors came from a woman aged 25 to 45 who had recovered from COVID-19. CDR3s leave out the opening cysteine and the closing phenylalanine or tryptophan.

V,J,length,CDR3
TRBV7-3,TRBJ2-1,16,ASSLQGIFTSSYNEQF
TRBV28,TRBJ2-7,12,ASSFLGLPTEQY
TRBV11-2,TRBJ2-7,12,ASSFPGVGYEQY
TRBV9,TRBJ2-1,11,ASSVEGWGEQF
TRBV30,TRBJ1-1,9,AWGVPSEAF
TRBV20-1,TRBJ1-1,12,SASLQKGFTEAF
TRBV7-9,TRBJ2-5,13,ASLPTSPGVETQY
TRBV7-9,TRBJ2-1,12,ASSLGSGRIEQF
TRBV29-1,TRBJ1-2,10,SVARANYGYT
TRBV12-3/TRBV12-4,TRBJ1-1,11,ASSDSMNTEAF
TRBV19,TRBJ2-7,16,ASSIVGLAGGAAYEQY
TRBV30,TRBJ1-2,10,ARNHRGDGYT
TRBV6-5,TRBJ1-5,12,ASSPGQGFRPQH
TRBV10-2,TRBJ2-5,11,AIYTGVGETQY
TRBV9,TRBJ2-7,13,ASPPWGGRADEQY
TRBV30,TRBJ1-2,13,AWSVGAGTGDPYT
TRBV2,TRBJ1-6,12,ASWAGYGNSPLH
TRBV6-5,TRBJ2-2,14,ASSYLAGVGTGELF
TRBV27,TRBJ2-1,15,ASSLFWREEIVNEQF
TRBV27,TRBJ1-5,11,ASSPHSNQPQH
TRBV28,TRBJ2-7,12,ASSLPTGSYEQY
TRBV5-6,TRBJ2-1,17,ASSSWSWNPSGAYNEQF